Below, 11 T cell receptor beta chains from the same sample are listed, as sequenced in a study of OX40 agonist ivuxolimab in advanced cancers. The method was immunoSEQ multiplex PCR; TCRdb's version includes in-frame clones alone and lacks a portion of them. The data contain tens of thousands of clones, 80% to 95% of them seen just once; the ten biggest clones take up under 0.6%. The starting material was CD4+ or CD8+ T cells sorted from blood, obtained in a trial of the OX40 agonist ivuxolimab. Receptors originate from an adult with an advanced solid tumor such as melanoma, head and neck, liver or kidney cancer.

The chain recombines TRBV28 with TRBJ1-5; possibly TRBD1 for D (6 bases). The ends were cut back, 2 bases at V and 3 bases at J, with 8 bases in the middle. There are 14 residues in the CDR3. Germline V gene lookup returns CDR1 MDHEN and CDR2 SYDVKM. CDR3 protein: CASSLGGANQPQHF. As DNA, the CDR3 is TGTGCCAGCAGTTTAGGGGGGGCCAATCAGCCCCAGCATTTT.

The genes are TRBV10-3 and TRBJ2-5; tentatively, D is TRBD2 (6 bases). CDR3 size: 14 residues. From germline, CDR1 is ENHRY and CDR2 SYGVKD. Trimming took off 7 bases at V and 2 bases at J, with 14 bases between the two ends. CDR3 sequence reads: CAIKASEAQETQYF. As DNA, the CDR3 is TGTGCCATCAAGGCTAGCGAAGCTCAAGAGACCCAGTACTTC.

The J gene is TRBJ2-7, the V gene TRBV11-3; D is unresolved. V shed 2 bases and J shed 1 base, with 6 bases lying between them. CDR1 is SGHNT and CDR2 is YENEEA in the germline V gene. The CDR3 loop spans 13 amino acids. CDR3 bases: TGTGCCAGCAGCTTATCTGGATCCTACGAGCAGTACTTC. Translation: CASSLSGSYEQYF.

On this clone: The sample holds other DNA sequences that translate to the same CDR3. This rearrangement joins TRBV18 to TRBJ2-5, with 9 bases matching TRBD1. Germline loops: CDR1 KGHSH, CDR2 LQKENI. The CDR3 covers 13 residues. The V segment lost 6 bases and the J segment 5 bases; nucleotides outside the gene matches: 4. In DNA, the CDR3 is TGTGCCAGCTCCCCCGGACAGGGGGAGACCCAGTACTTC. This translates into CASSPGQGETQYF.

CDR3 residues: CASTRAVGSTYNEQFF. The DNA of the CDR3 is TGTGCCAGCACTCGAGCCGTCGGCTCCACCTACAATGAGCAGTTCTTC. V and J are TRBV27 and TRBJ2-1; D gene ambiguous. Germline CDR1 MNHEY, CDR2 SMNVEV (reference sequence). The CDR3 sequence is 16 residues long. V shed 7 bases and J shed 2 bases, with 18 bases lying between them.

The chain couples TRBV19 to TRBJ2-3, with 10 bases identical to TRBD2. There are 12 residues in the CDR3. CDR1 LNHDA and CDR2 SQIVND come from the germline V gene (reference sequence). V lost 10 bases, J lost 6 bases, and 4 bases stayed unmatched. CDR3: CATGLAADTQYF. The DNA for the CDR3 is TGTGCCACCGGACTAGCGGCTGATACGCAGTATTTT.

This clone was detected once. The rearrangement links TRBV10-3 to TRBJ1-4; no definite D call. The CDR3 sequence is 13 residues long. Germline loops: CDR1 ENHRY, CDR2 SYGVKD. V lost 6 bases and J lost 3, with 8 bases in between. In DNA, the CDR3 is TGTGCCATCAGAGGAAGACCTAATGAAAAACTGTTTTTT. Amino acid sequence: CAIRGRPNEKLFF.

The chain combines TRBV11-3 with TRBJ2-1, with D possibly being TRBD2 (5 bases). Between the trimmed V and J ends, which lost 1 base and 5 bases, there was a span of 6 bases. The CDR3 sequence is 13 residues long. In germline, CDR1 is SGHNT, CDR2 YENEEA. CDR3: CASSLAGNNEQFF. The DNA of the CDR3 is TGTGCCAGCAGCTTAGCGGGAAACAATGAGCAGTTCTTC.

This chain joins TRBV5-8 and TRBJ2-2, with D possibly TRBD1 on 6 matching bases. This CDR3 comprises 16 residues. V was cut by 1 base and J by 0 bases, with 10 bases left in between. Per germline, CDR1 SGHTS and CDR2 YDEGEE. Here the CDR3 reads CASSLSRGANTGELFF. CDR3 coding DNA: TGTGCCAGCAGCTTGAGCAGGGGCGCGAACACCGGGGAGCTGTTTTTT.

The chain employs TRBV9 and TRBJ2-2, with D hard to call. With 2 bases removed from V and 3 bases from J, the gap between germline ends came to 2 bases. Germline loops: CDR1 SGDLS, CDR2 YYNGEE. The CDR3 spans 12 residues. The CDR3 sequence: CASSVYTGELFF. CDR3 sequence (DNA): TGTGCCAGCAGCGTCTACACCGGGGAGCTGTTTTTT.

Only a few counts were recorded for this clone. The V and J genes are TRBV6-6 and TRBJ2-3, with no clear D. Trimming took 4 bases from V and 0 from J, leaving 8 bases between them. Germline assignment: CDR1 MNHNY and CDR2 SVGAGI (reference sequence). CDR3 length: 14 amino acids. CDR3 amino acids: CASSFSRSTDTQYF. The CDR3 DNA is TGTGCCAGCAGTTTCTCACGTAGCACAGATACGCAGTATTTT.